This entry lists 8 T cell receptor beta chains sequenced from one sample in a study of CXCR3-negative and CXCR3-positive naive CD8 T cells. It was by 5' RACE with UMI labels that the TRB cDNA libraries were prepared. TCRdb re-called the 5' RACE reads and shows each CDR3 protein once, DNA omitted. In all, the sample yields around 40,000 distinct CDR3 sequences. The sample taken for sequencing was memory CD8+ T cells from blood. Receptors were obtained from a human donor in good health. Some clones in this sample may be carry-over from other donors' samples.

The chain is built from TRBV29-1 and TRBJ1-1; the TCRdb call, TRBD1, lacks DNA for checking. The CDR3 has 11 amino acids. Germline CDR1 is SQVTM and CDR2 is ANQGSEA. CDR3 sequence reads: CSVGTGWYSFF.

The chain links TRBV6-6 to TRBJ1-2. CDR3 size: 16 residues. CDR1 is MNHNY and CDR2 is SVGAGI in the germline V gene (reference sequence). CDR3 protein: CASSYSLGGANYGYTF.

This chain connects TRBV9 to TRBJ1-2; TCRdb gives TRBD1 as the D gene, but with no DNA this cannot be confirmed. The CDR3 has 16 amino acids. Germline-derived CDR1 and CDR2 are SGDLS and YYNGEE. The CDR3 loop reads CASSVEGTGSAYGYTF.

The chain uses TRBV25-1 and TRBJ1-3. Germline V CDR1 and CDR2: MGHDK, SYGVNS. The length of the CDR3 is 18 residues. The CDR3 here is CASSESPLPSSSGNTIYF.

The chain has TRBV20-1 and TRBJ2-4; the D gene TCRdb calls, TRBD1, cannot be checked with no DNA. Per germline, CDR1 DFQATT and CDR2 SNEGSKA (reference sequence). This CDR3 spans 14 amino acids. CDR3 sequence reads: CSARDRDRKNIQYF.

The chain has TRBV3-1 and TRBJ2-1. CDR3 length: 15 residues. Germline V gene sequence: CDR1 LGHDT, CDR2 YNNKEL (reference sequence). CDR3 region: CASSQRRGSYNEQFF.

The J gene is TRBJ2-2, the V gene TRBV5-1; TCRdb designates TRBD1, a call that cannot be tested without DNA. Germline V gene data show CDR1 as SGHRS and CDR2 as YFSETQ. The CDR3 consists of 14 residues. CDR3 sequence: CASRQGFGTGELFF.

V gene TRBV12-3 or TRBV12-4 combines with J gene TRBJ1-1. The CDR3 runs 11 residues. CDR3 residues: CASNTNTEAFF.